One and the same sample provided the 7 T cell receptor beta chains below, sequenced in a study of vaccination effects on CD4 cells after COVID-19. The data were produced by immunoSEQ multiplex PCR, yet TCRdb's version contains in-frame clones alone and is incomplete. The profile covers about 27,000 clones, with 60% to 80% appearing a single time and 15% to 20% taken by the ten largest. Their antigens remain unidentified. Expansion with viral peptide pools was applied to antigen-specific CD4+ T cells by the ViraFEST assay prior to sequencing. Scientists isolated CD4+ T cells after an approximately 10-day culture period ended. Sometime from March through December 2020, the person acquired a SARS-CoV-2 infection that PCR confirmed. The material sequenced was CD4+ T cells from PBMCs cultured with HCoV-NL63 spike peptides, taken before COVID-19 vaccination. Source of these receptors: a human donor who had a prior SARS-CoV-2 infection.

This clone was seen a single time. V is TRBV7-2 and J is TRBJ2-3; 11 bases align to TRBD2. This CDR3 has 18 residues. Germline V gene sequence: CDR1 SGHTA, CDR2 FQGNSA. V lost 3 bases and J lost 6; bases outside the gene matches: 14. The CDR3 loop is CASSFRLAGGPKGDTQYF. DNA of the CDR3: TGTGCCAGCAGCTTTCGATTAGCGGGAGGGCCTAAGGGGGATACGCAGTATTTT.

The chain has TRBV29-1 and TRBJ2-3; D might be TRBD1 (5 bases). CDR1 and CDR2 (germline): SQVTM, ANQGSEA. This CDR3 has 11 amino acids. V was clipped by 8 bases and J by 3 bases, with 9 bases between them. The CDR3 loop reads CSSGATDTQYF. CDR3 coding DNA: TGCAGCTCTGGGGCGACAGATACGCAGTATTTT.

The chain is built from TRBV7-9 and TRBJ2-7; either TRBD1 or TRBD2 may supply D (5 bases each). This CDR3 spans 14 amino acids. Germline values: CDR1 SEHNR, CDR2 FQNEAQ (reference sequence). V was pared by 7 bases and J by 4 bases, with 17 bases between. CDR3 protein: CASTVGTANYEQYF. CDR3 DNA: TGTGCCAGCACCGTAGGGACGGCTAATTACGAGCAGTACTTC.

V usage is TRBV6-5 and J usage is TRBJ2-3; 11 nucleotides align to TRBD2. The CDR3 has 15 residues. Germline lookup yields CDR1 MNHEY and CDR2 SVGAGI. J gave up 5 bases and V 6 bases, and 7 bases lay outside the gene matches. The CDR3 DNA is TGTGCCAGCAGCCCGCTAGCGGGGGGTGGAGATACGCAGTATTTT. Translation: CASSPLAGGGDTQYF.

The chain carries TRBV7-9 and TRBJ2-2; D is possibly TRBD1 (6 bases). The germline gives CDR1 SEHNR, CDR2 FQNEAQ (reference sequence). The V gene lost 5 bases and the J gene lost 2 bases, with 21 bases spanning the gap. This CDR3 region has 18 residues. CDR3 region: CASSPDNYWGRNTGELFF. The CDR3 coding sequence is TGTGCCAGCAGCCCGGACAATTATTGGGGGCGTAACACCGGGGAGCTGTTTTTT.

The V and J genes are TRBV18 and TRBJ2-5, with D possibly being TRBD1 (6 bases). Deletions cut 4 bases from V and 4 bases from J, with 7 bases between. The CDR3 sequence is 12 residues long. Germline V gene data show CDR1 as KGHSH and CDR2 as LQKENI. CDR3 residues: CASSLGAETQYF. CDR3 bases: TGTGCCAGCTCACTGGGGGCAGAGACCCAGTACTTC.

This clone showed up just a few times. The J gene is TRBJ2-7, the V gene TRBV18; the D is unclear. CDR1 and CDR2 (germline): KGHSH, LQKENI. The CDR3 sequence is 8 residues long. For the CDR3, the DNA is TGTGCCAGCTCACCACCGGCAGTG. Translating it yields CASSPPAV.